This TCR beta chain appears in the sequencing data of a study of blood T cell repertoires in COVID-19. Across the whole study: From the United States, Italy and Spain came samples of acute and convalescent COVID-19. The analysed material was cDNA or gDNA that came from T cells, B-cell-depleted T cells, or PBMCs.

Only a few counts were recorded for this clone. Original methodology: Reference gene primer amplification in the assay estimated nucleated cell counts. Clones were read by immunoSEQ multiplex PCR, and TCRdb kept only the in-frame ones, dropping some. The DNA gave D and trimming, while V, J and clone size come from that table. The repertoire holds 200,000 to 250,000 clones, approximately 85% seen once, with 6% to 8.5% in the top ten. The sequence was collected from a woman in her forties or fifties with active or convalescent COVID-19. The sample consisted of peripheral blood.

CDR3 sequence reads: CASSYTGHGYTF. In DNA, the CDR3 is TGTGCCAGCAGTTACACAGGTCATGGCTACACCTTC. The V and J genes are TRBV6-5 and TRBJ1-2, with a tentative D call TRBD1 (5 bases). Germline CDR1 and CDR2: MNHEY and SVGAGI. V lost 2 bases and J 6 bases, leaving 7 bases between the germline ends. The CDR3 loop spans 12 amino acids.